Shown below are 9 T cell receptor beta chains from a single sample sequenced in a study of blood T cell repertoires in COVID-19. This table comes from immunoSEQ multiplex PCR, and its TCRdb copy is limited to in-frame clones, with some not included. The sample consists of about 240,000 clones, approximately 82% of them appearing once. Sequenced input: peripheral blood. Source of these receptors: a young man who had recovered from COVID-19.

The chain employs TRBV18 and TRBJ1-6, with a weak D call TRBD1 (5 bases). V was pared by 7 bases and J by 7 bases, with 14 bases between. CDR1 KGHSH and CDR2 LQKENI come from the germline V gene. This CDR3 has 14 amino acids. CDR3 sequence: CASYTGDSNSPLHF. CDR3 DNA: TGTGCCAGCTACACGGGAGACAGCAATTCACCCCTCCACTTT.

The gene calls are TRBV7-6 and TRBJ2-2; 9 nucleotides agree with TRBD1. CDR1 and CDR2 from the germline V gene are SGHVS and FNYEAQ. The CDR3 length is 15 residues. Trimming cost V 5 bases and J 5 bases; bases outside gene matches: 6. The CDR3 here is CASSGGTGRTGELFF. The CDR3 region has the DNA TGTGCCAGCAGCGGAGGGACAGGGAGGACCGGGGAGCTGTTTTTT.

The chain is built from TRBV29-1 and TRBJ2-1; 7 bases agree with TRBD2. V shed 6 bases, J shed 5 bases, and the junction held 4 bases outside the gene matches. Looked up from germline, CDR1 is SQVTM and CDR2 is ANQGSEA. The CDR3 spans 12 residues. CDR3 DNA: TGCAGCGTCCCCGGGACTAACAATGAGCAGTTCTTC. Translating gives CSVPGTNNEQFF.

This chain uses TRBV7-9 with TRBJ2-5, with no clear D. Germline V gene sequence: CDR1 SEHNR, CDR2 FQNEAQ (reference sequence). The CDR3 totals 12 residues. Trimming took 1 base from V and 4 from J, leaving 4 bases between them. CDR3: CASSLGRETQYF. The DNA for the CDR3 is TGTGCCAGCAGCTTAGGCAGAGAGACCCAGTACTTC.

The chain joins TRBV11-2 to TRBJ2-1, with D possibly matching TRBD2 (5 bases). The CDR3 totals 17 residues. Germline assignment: CDR1 SGHAT and CDR2 FQNNGV. The V end was cut by 4 bases, the J end by 0 bases, with 16 bases between. DNA for the CDR3: TGTGCCAGCAGCTCGAGTTGGAGCGGTGGCTCCTACAATGAGCAGTTCTTC. It encodes CASSSSWSGGSYNEQFF.

The CDR3 sequence: CASSPRQGFSGANVLTF. The DNA for the CDR3 is TGTGCCAGCAGCCCACGACAGGGTTTCTCTGGGGCCAACGTCCTGACTTTC. The rearrangement joins TRBV7-6 to TRBJ2-6; 7 nucleotides agree with TRBD1. Germline lookup yields CDR1 SGHVS and CDR2 FNYEAQ. Trimming removed 5 bases from V and 0 bases from J; junction bases left unmatched: 7. The CDR3 has 17 residues.

The chain couples TRBV6-4 to TRBJ2-1; the match to TRBD2 covers 13 bases. Trimming removed 4 bases from V and 8 bases from J; junction bases left unmatched: 5. The CDR3 contains 15 residues. Germline CDR1 and CDR2: MRHNA and SNTAGT. CDR3 sequence (DNA): TGTGCCAGCAGTGTACTAGCGGGGGGGCCGGATGAGCAGTTCTTC. Protein sequence: CASSVLAGGPDEQFF.

This clone was recorded once. The chain has TRBV6-7 and TRBJ2-7; 8 positions match TRBD1. TRBV6-7 is an open reading frame whose function is uncertain. The CDR3 is 21 residues long. The V segment lost 3 bases and the J segment 3 bases; nucleotides outside the gene matches: 25. CDR3 DNA: TGTGCCAGCAGTTATCCCAACAGGGGGTCATTTATTGGGGGTCGGATCTACGAGCAGTACTTC. This encodes CASSYPNRGSFIGGRIYEQYF.

V is TRBV4-2 and J is TRBJ1-2; possibly TRBD1 for D (5 bases). Trimming shortened V by 1 base and J by 6 bases, and 15 bases separated the two germline ends. There are 15 residues in the CDR3. From germline, CDR1 is LGHNA and CDR2 YNFKEQ. The CDR3 region is CASSQGLRQMNGYTF. The CDR3 DNA reads TGTGCCAGCAGCCAAGGTCTAAGACAGATGAATGGCTACACCTTC.